Listed below are T cell receptor beta chains from one sample, sequenced in a study of blood T cell repertoires in COVID-19. The data were produced by immunoSEQ multiplex PCR, yet TCRdb's version contains in-frame clones alone and is incomplete. The sample carries 250,000 to 300,000 clones, approximately 85% recorded once. Sequences were obtained from PBMCs or T cells enriched from blood (not recorded which). The receptors stem from a woman between 45 and 65 years old who had recovered from COVID-19. CDR3s include the opening cysteine and the closing phenylalanine or tryptophan. A D gene is named only where the DNA matches it firmly. Size values are once, few and many counts, or a class for expanded clones, and some rows have none.

j_gene,abundance,v_gene,d_gene,CDR3nt,CDR3aa
TRBJ2-7,.,TRBV28,TRBD1,TGTGCCAGCAGAGTTCGACAGGGACCTTTCGATCCCTACGAGCAGTACTTC,CASRVRQGPFDPYEQYF
TRBJ2-3,.,TRBV29-1,TRBD1,TGCAGCGTTGGTAGTCTGGACAGGGGGCTGGCAGATACGCAGTATTTT,CSVGSLDRGLADTQYF
TRBJ1-1,.,TRBV6-5,TRBD1,TGTGCCAGCAAATGGCAGGGGGACAACACTGAAGCTTTCTTT,CASKWQGDNTEAFF
TRBJ1-1,.,TRBV27,.,TGTGCCAGCAGTTTCAACAGAATCGTGAACACTGAAGCTTTCTTT,CASSFNRIVNTEAFF
TRBJ1-1,.,TRBV14,.,TGTGCCAGCAGCCTACAGCCGAACACTGAAGCTTTCTTT,CASSLQPNTEAFF
TRBJ2-1,.,TRBV9,.,TGTGCCAGCAGCCCCACAGGAGGGTTAAGTGAGCAGTTCTTC,CASSPTGGLSEQFF
TRBJ2-6,few,TRBV5-6,.,TGTGCCAGCAGCTCCAGACAGATTTCTGGGGCCAACGTCCTGACTTTC,CASSSRQISGANVLTF
TRBJ2-5,.,TRBV4-1,TRBD2,TGCGCCAGCAGCCAAGGAATTGGAAGGGGAGGGGAGACCCAGTACTTC,CASSQGIGRGGETQYF
TRBJ1-1,once,TRBV9,.,TGTGCCAGCAGCACGGACATCATGAACACTGAAGCTTTCTTT,CASSTDIMNTEAFF
TRBJ2-3,.,TRBV3-1/TRBV3-2,.,TGTGCCAGCAGCCAAGTCCTAGCGTGGGATACGCAGTATTTT,CASSQVLAWDTQYF
TRBJ1-4,.,TRBV19,TRBD1,TGTGCCAGTAGTATGGGGACAGGAGTCCATGAAAAACTGTTTTTT,CASSMGTGVHEKLFF
TRBJ1-6,.,TRBV7-2,.,TGTGCCAGCAGCTTAGTCACAGGCAATAATTCACCCCTCCACTTT,CASSLVTGNNSPLHF
TRBJ2-2,once,TRBV6-5,.,TGTGCCAGCAGACCCGTAGCGATGAACACCGGGGAGCTGTTTTTT,CASRPVAMNTGELFF
TRBJ2-1,.,TRBV27,.,TGTGCCAGCAGTCGAATTATCGGGGAGCAGTTCTTC,CASSRIIGEQFF
TRBJ2-7,.,TRBV13,TRBD2,TGTGCCAGCAGCGACCTCCGACTAGCGGGGAACTACGAGCAGTACTTC,CASSDLRLAGNYEQYF
TRBJ2-1,.,TRBV19,.,TGTGCCAGTAGTTCCCAGGGCTCCTACAATGAGCAGTTCTTC,CASSSQGSYNEQFF
TRBJ2-7,.,TRBV2,.,TGTGCCAGCACCTGGGGGTTGGGGGCTGCCTACGAGCAGTACTTC,CASTWGLGAAYEQYF
TRBJ2-7,.,TRBV18,.,TGTGCCAGCTCTAAACTAGTTGGCTACGAGCAGTACTTC,CASSKLVGYEQYF
TRBJ1-1,.,TRBV4-1,TRBD1,TGCGCCAGCAGTAGAGGACAGGGAGCTTTCTTT,CASSRGQGAFF
TRBJ2-1,.,TRBV2,TRBD2,TGTGCCAGCATGGTAGCGGGAGTGAGTGAGCAGTTCTTC,CASMVAGVSEQFF
TRBJ1-1,.,TRBV28,.,TGTGCCAGCAGTTCGGCCAGGGCAGTGGTTATGAACACTGAAGCTTTCTTT,CASSSARAVVMNTEAFF
TRBJ2-5,.,TRBV7-3,TRBD1,TGTGCCAGCAGGGGACCCCGGGACAGGGGAGGAGGCCAAGAGACCCAGTACTTC,CASRGPRDRGGGQETQYF
TRBJ1-3,.,TRBV5-4,.,TGTGCCAGCAGCTTGTGGGGCGGAAACACCATATATTTT,CASSLWGGNTIYF
TRBJ2-3,.,TRBV5-5,TRBD2,TGTGCCAGCAGCTTGATTTATCGGGGGGGCGCCGGGCCCACAGATACGCAGTATTTT,CASSLIYRGGAGPTDTQYF
TRBJ2-1,.,TRBV18,TRBD2,TGTGCCAGCTCACGGGGACTAGCGGGAATCGTTGAGCAGTTCTTC,CASSRGLAGIVEQFF
TRBJ2-5,.,TRBV18,TRBD1,TGTGCCAGCTCGACGACAGGGACGGCATTAAACCAAGAGACCCAGTACTTC,CASSTTGTALNQETQYF